A selection of T cell receptor beta chains follows, all from one sample in a study of CD8 T cells in ankylosing spondylitis. TCRdb itself ran the 5' RACE reads through MiXCR, one entry per CDR3 protein. The sample yields approximately 250,000 distinct CDR3 sequences, approximately 8.4% seen once. Sequenced input: blood, either unsorted or a sorted T cell fraction (not recorded which). All receptors come from a female donor with ankylosing spondylitis or in good health (not recorded which). The CDR3 runs from the conserved cysteine through the conserved F or W.

V,J,CDR3
TRBV7-9,TRBJ2-1,CASSWTENNEQFF
TRBV7-2,TRBJ1-5,CASSSGTGRGGQPQHF
TRBV20-1,TRBJ2-2,CSARGQWRTGELFF
TRBV20-1,TRBJ2-7,CSASDKDRAYYEQYF
TRBV24-1,TRBJ2-1,CATSDKSAVIEQFF
TRBV6-5,TRBJ1-2,CASSSQDRGGYTF
TRBV7-6,TRBJ2-3,CASSLAEAGGTDTQYF
TRBV20-1,TRBJ2-2,CSARRAGANTGELFF
TRBV4-3,TRBJ1-3,CASSQDHSGTGGWNTIYF
TRBV7-9,TRBJ1-1,CASKKGEVTEAFF
TRBV6-2/TRBV6-3,TRBJ2-5,CASRPRGQETQYF
TRBV29-1,TRBJ1-6,CSVRTGRNSPLHF
TRBV29-1,TRBJ2-5,CSVEGLTSGGENQYF
TRBV30,TRBJ2-1,CAWTLSWDNPQEQFF
TRBV7-4,TRBJ2-7,CASSSISLAGGYEQYF
TRBV28,TRBJ2-7,CASRGGQGYYEQYF
TRBV7-6,TRBJ2-5,CASSYLAGSGETQYF
TRBV7-2,TRBJ2-7,CASSAIPGPTRAEQYF
TRBV20-1,TRBJ2-1,CSARGLLGVERFF
TRBV5-1,TRBJ2-1,CASSSPEGTLRGNEQFF
TRBV9,TRBJ2-6,CASSVGVSGANVLTF
TRBV4-3,TRBJ2-1,CASSQENRGRFYEQFF